What follows are 6 T cell receptor beta chains derived from one specimen sequenced in a study of CD4+ T cells in melanoma. Measured with immunoSEQ multiplex PCR; TCRdb has only the in-frame clones, and not every one. Among about 21,000 clones, over 70% were seen once, and the ten largest hold 3.6%. Specimen: cells from a culture (not recorded whether cultured in vitro). Every receptor here comes from a human donor with melanoma.

The genes are TRBV5-5 and TRBJ1-1; a weak D match, TRBD1 (5 bases). Trimming took 3 bases from V and 1 from J, leaving 7 bases between them. Germline assignment: CDR1 SGHKS and CDR2 YYEKEE (reference sequence). The CDR3 consists of 13 residues. The CDR3 loop reads CASSSQGNTEAFF. CDR3 coding DNA: TGTGCCAGCAGCTCCCAGGGGAACACTGAAGCTTTCTTT.

The V and J genes are TRBV27 and TRBJ2-6; no definite D call. CDR1 is MNHEY and CDR2 is SMNVEV in the germline V gene (reference sequence). Trimming removed 4 bases at V and 0 bases at J, with 10 bases between. CDR3 size: 16 residues. CDR3 protein: CASSWVRSSGANVLTF. Written as DNA, the CDR3 is TGTGCCAGCAGTTGGGTCCGGAGCTCTGGGGCCAACGTCCTGACTTTC.

V usage is TRBV4-1 and J usage is TRBJ1-1; 8 nucleotides match TRBD1. Germline V gene data show CDR1 as MGHRA and CDR2 as YSYEKL. Unmatched junction bases numbered 2, after V lost 6 bases and J lost 2 bases. The CDR3 extends over 13 amino acids. The CDR3 region has the DNA TGCGCCAGCAGGGACAGGGTAAACACTGAAGCTTTCTTT. Translating it yields CASRDRVNTEAFF.

CDR3 protein: CAWAQGVWYGYTF. The DNA for the CDR3 is TGTGCCTGGGCGCAAGGGGTCTGGTATGGCTACACCTTC. The chain employs TRBV30 and TRBJ1-2; tentative D call: TRBD1 (5 bases). The CDR3 loop spans 13 amino acids. V was trimmed by 5 bases and J by 5 bases, leaving 15 bases between them. The germline V gene encodes CDR1 GTSNPN and CDR2 SVGIG (reference sequence). Complete variable domain (other parts from reference TRBV30 and TRBJ1-2): SQTIHQWPATLVQPVGSPLSLECTVEGTSNPNLYWYRQAAGRGLQLLFYSVGIGQISSEVPQNLSASRPQDRQFILSSKKLLLSDSGFYLCAWAQGVWYGYTFGSGTRLTVV.

The chain combines TRBV9 with TRBJ2-3; D remains unclear. CDR1 is SGDLS, CDR2 YYNGEE, per germline. Between the trimmed V and J ends, which lost 0 bases and 6 bases, there was a span of 8 bases. This CDR3 contains 13 residues. The CDR3 coding sequence is TGTGCCAGCAGCGTAGCTCCGCACGATACGCAGTATTTT. As protein: CASSVAPHDTQYF.

V usage is TRBV7-9 and J usage is TRBJ2-5; weak D call: TRBD1 (5 bases). CDR1 and CDR2 (germline): SEHNR, FQNEAQ (reference sequence). This CDR3 spans 11 amino acids. V was shortened by 5 bases and J by 5 bases, with 6 bases between the two germline ends. The CDR3 bases are TGTGCCAGCAGCCCAGGGGAGACCCAGTACTTC. It translates to CASSPGETQYF.